Detailed here is one T cell receptor beta chain. The sample is drawn from a study of blood T cell repertoires in COVID-19. On the study more broadly: COVID-19 samples collected from the United States, Italy and Spain covered acute and convalescent phases. PBMCs, B-cell-depleted T cells, or T cells provided the cDNA or gDNA that made up the material.

Germline assignment: CDR1 LGHDT and CDR2 YNNKEL (reference sequence). The CDR3 sequence is 14 residues long. V was cut by 4 bases and J by 5 bases, with 14 bases left in between. Per the original methods: Reference gene primer amplification gave estimated nucleated cell counts. Generated by immunoSEQ multiplex PCR, the TCRdb table keeps only in-frame clones and is missing some. Clone size and V and J calls were adopted from that table, with D and trimming inferred from the DNA. The repertoire holds tens of thousands of clones, with roughly 81% as singletons. The receptor was isolated from a man between 65 and 85 years old with acute or convalescent COVID-19. This rearrangement joins TRBV3-1 (or the pseudogene TRBV3-2) to TRBJ1-2; tentative D call: TRBD1 (6 bases). The sequenced material came from peripheral blood. The CDR3 DNA sequence: TGTGCCAGCAGCCGGGGGGGGGCCCCTTATGGCTACACCTTC. Amino acids: CASSRGGAPYGYTF.